In this sample, the clone carrying this T cell receptor beta chain turned up a few times. What it recognizes is unknown. The CDR3 runs 16 residues. V lost 3 bases and J 2 bases, leaving 14 bases between the germline ends. A heparinised blood draw that averaged around 100 mL was obtained once from each donor. The sequenced template was cDNA made from the entire isolated RNA. TCRdb's table, derived via immunoSEQ multiplex PCR, lists solely in-frame clones and lacks some. Among a few hundred thousand clones listed, about 14% were seen once. The data were obtained in a study of beta chain features in type 1 diabetes. Whole-study findings and limits: Patients' naive, central memory and regulatory TCRB repertoires appeared more alike than those of healthy donors. There was a possibility that cDNA sequencing over-represented cells with high TCR expression. Patients with Type 1 diabetes showed moderately but significantly shorter TCRB CDR3s in all four CD4+ subsets.

The V gene is TRBV23-1, the J gene TRBJ1-5; D is undetermined. TRBV23-1 is labeled an ORF, and its function is uncertain. The sample comprised central memory CD4+ T cells from blood. The TCR comes from a man aged 25-45 years in good health. CDR3 DNA sequence: TGCGCCAGCAGTCACCCCGATACAGCCTGCAATCAGCCCCAGCATTTT. Translating it yields CASSHPDTACNQPQHF.